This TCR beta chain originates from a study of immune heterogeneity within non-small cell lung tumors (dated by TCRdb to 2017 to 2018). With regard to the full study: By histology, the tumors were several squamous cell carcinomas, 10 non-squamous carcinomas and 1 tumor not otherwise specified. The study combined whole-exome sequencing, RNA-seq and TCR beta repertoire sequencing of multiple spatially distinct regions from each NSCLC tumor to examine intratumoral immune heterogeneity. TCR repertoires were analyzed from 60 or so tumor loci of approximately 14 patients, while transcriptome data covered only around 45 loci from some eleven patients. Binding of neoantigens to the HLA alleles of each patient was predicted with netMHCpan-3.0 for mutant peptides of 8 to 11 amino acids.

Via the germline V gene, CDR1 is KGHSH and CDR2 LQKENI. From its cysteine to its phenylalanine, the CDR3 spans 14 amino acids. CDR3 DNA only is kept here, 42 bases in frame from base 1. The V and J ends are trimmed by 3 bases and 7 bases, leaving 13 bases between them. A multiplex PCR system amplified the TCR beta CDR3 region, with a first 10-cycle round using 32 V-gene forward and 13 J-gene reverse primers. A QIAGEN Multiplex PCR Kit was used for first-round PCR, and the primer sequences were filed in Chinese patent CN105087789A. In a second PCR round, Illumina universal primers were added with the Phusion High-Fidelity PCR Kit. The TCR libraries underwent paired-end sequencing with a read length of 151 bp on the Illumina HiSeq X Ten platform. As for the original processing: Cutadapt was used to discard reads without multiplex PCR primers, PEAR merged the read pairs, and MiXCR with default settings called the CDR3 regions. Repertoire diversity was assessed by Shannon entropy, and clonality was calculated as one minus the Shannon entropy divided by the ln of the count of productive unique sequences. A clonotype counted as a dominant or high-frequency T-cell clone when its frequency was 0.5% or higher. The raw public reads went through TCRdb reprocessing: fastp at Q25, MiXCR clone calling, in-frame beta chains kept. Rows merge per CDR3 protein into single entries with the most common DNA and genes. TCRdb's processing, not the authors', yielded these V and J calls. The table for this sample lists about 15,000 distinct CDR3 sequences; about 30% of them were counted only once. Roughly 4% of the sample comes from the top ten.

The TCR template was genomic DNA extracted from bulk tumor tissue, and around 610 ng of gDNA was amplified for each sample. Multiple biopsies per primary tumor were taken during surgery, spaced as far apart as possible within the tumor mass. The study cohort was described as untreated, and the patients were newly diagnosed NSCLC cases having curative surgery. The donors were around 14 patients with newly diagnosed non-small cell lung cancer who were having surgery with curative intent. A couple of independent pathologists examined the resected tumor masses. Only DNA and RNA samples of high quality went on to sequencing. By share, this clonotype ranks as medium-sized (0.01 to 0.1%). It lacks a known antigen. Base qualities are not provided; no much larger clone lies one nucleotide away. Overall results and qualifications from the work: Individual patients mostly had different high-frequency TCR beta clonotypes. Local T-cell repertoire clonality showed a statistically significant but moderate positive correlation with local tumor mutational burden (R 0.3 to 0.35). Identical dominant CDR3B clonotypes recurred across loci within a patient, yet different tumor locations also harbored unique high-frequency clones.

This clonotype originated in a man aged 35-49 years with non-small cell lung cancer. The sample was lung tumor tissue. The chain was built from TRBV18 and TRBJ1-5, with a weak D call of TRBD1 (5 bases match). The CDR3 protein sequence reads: CASSPWAGRQPQHF. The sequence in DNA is TGTGCCAGCTCACCTTGGGCAGGGAGACAGCCCCAGCATTTT.